Below, 27 T cell receptor beta chains from the same sample are listed, as sequenced in a study of a mutant IDH1 vaccine in newly diagnosed glioma. Repertoires were generated with immunoSEQ multiplex PCR, while TCRdb's copy carries only in-frame clones and drops some. The sample shows around 87,000 clones, roughly 85% of them seen only once. Specified time point: baseline, week 1 (first vaccination visit). Noted treatment: pre-vaccination baseline after standard-of-care therapy. The sample was PBMCs, taken from a glioma patient treated with radiotherapy, temozolomide or both. The receptor set was obtained from a woman aged 45-60 years with glioma.

The rearrangement joins TRBV6-5 to TRBJ1-6; a possible D gene is TRBD1 (5 bases). This CDR3 region has 16 residues. Germline V gene data show CDR1 as MNHEY and CDR2 as SVGAGI. The V and J ends lost 2 bases and 5 bases respectively, with 13 bases between them. Written as DNA, the CDR3 is TGTGCCAGCAGTTACGGGGCAGGGCCCGATAATTCACCCCTCCACTTT. It is translated as CASSYGAGPDNSPLHF.

This chain links TRBV4-2 with TRBJ2-2; D tentatively fits TRBD1 or TRBD2 (6 bases each). The CDR3 sequence is 16 residues long. Germline V gene data show CDR1 as LGHNA and CDR2 as YNFKEQ. Trimming removed 0 bases at V and 2 bases at J, with 10 bases between. The CDR3 loop reads CASSQESGGNTGELFF. The CDR3 nucleotides are TGTGCCAGCAGCCAAGAATCCGGGGGCAACACCGGGGAGCTGTTTTTT.

The CDR3 is CASSRSLSNTEAFF. The CDR3 DNA follows: TGCGCCAGCAGCCGGTCCCTTTCAAACACTGAAGCTTTCTTT. The chain is built from TRBV4-1 and TRBJ1-1; D not resolved. Trimming removed 4 bases at V and 2 bases at J, with 11 bases between. Germline V gives CDR1 MGHRA, CDR2 YSYEKL. This CDR3 spans 14 amino acids.

The gene calls are TRBV7-9 and TRBJ2-7; the match to TRBD1 covers 7 bases. CDR1 is SEHNR and CDR2 is FQNEAQ in the germline V gene (reference sequence). With 5 bases clipped from V and 0 bases from J, the junction kept 4 bases outside the gene matches. The CDR3 runs to 14 residues. The CDR3 region is CASSPRTGSYEQYF. The DNA of the CDR3 is TGTGCCAGCAGCCCCCGGACAGGCTCCTACGAGCAGTACTTC.

CDR3 sequence reads: CASSHVSGGLRDTQYF. Here the CDR3 DNA reads TGTGCCAGCAGCCATGTATCGGGGGGCTTGAGAGATACGCAGTATTTT. V is TRBV14 and J is TRBJ2-3, with D possibly matching TRBD2 (7 bases). The length of the CDR3 is 16 residues. Germline V gene lookup returns CDR1 SGHDN and CDR2 FVKESK. The V end was cut by 3 bases, the J end by 5 bases, with 18 bases between.

The chain links TRBV23-1 to TRBJ1-6, with 10 bases fitting TRBD1. TRBV23-1 is noted as an ORF with a role that remains uncertain. The CDR3 is 19 amino acids. V gave up 4 bases and J gave up 0 bases; unmatched junction bases: 9. CDR3 residues: CASSLPGTGESSYNSPLHF. For the CDR3, the DNA is TGCGCCAGCAGTCTACCCGGGACAGGGGAGAGCTCCTATAATTCACCCCTCCACTTT.

The chain recombines TRBV5-4 with TRBJ2-5, with a tentative D call TRBD2 (6 bases). The germline V gene encodes CDR1 SGHNT and CDR2 YYREEE (reference sequence). V was pared by 0 bases and J by 3 bases, with 15 bases between. The length of the CDR3 is 16 residues. In DNA form, the CDR3 reads TGTGCCAGCAGCTTGGAGGTCGGGAGAGGGGAAGAGACCCAGTACTTC. Its translation: CASSLEVGRGEETQYF.

The chain joins TRBV11-2 to TRBJ1-1; no clear D. CDR1 SGHAT and CDR2 FQNNGV come from the germline V gene. Trimming took 6 bases from V and 6 from J, leaving 14 bases between them. The length of the CDR3 is 13 residues. The CDR3 loop reads CASRPPVGSEAFF. For the CDR3, the DNA is TGTGCCAGCAGACCCCCGGTGGGCTCTGAAGCTTTCTTT.

The chain's CDR3 is CASSDRTSGGADTQYF. The CDR3 coding sequence is TGTGCCAGCAGCGACAGGACTAGCGGTGGGGCAGATACGCAGTATTTT. The J gene is TRBJ2-3, the V gene TRBV5-4; 10 nucleotides agree with TRBD2. This CDR3 contains 16 residues. With V trimmed by 4 bases and J by 4 bases, 9 bases remained unmatched. Germline V gene sequence: CDR1 SGHNT, CDR2 YYREEE (reference sequence).

The chain has TRBV27 and TRBJ1-5; D not resolved. Germline V gene sequence: CDR1 MNHEY, CDR2 SMNVEV (reference sequence). This CDR3 comprises 15 residues. V was trimmed by 4 bases and J by 0 bases, leaving 10 bases between them. CDR3 sequence (DNA): TGTGCCAGCAGTTATACAACTGGTAGCAATCAGCCCCAGCATTTT. Translated: CASSYTTGSNQPQHF.

The chain employs TRBV7-9 and TRBJ1-5; no firm D call. Trimming cost V 1 base and J 4 bases, with 8 bases left between them. The CDR3 is made up of 14 amino acids. CDR1 and CDR2 from the germline V gene are SEHNR and FQNEAQ (reference sequence). CDR3 nucleotide sequence: TGTGCCAGCAGCTTAGTAGGGAAGAATCAGCCCCAGCATTTT. Its translation is CASSLVGKNQPQHF.

The chain couples TRBV7-2 to TRBJ2-7; tentative D call: TRBD1 (5 bases). Between the trimmed V and J ends, which lost 1 base and 3 bases, there was a span of 10 bases. The germline V gene has CDR1 SGHTA and CDR2 FQGNSA. The CDR3 has 14 amino acids. CDR3 sequence: CASSLVWQGYEQYF. The CDR3 bases are TGTGCCAGCAGCTTAGTGTGGCAGGGCTACGAGCAGTACTTC.

This chain connects TRBV5-1 to TRBJ2-3; 10 bases are shared with TRBD2. Germline V gene sequence: CDR1 SGHRS, CDR2 YFSETQ. CDR3 length: 18 residues. J lost 0 bases, V lost 1 base, and 8 bases had no gene match. This CDR3 is CASSLPGLAASSTDTQYF. CDR3 DNA sequence: TGCGCCAGCAGCTTGCCAGGACTAGCGGCTTCTAGCACAGATACGCAGTATTTT.

The rearrangement links TRBV19 to TRBJ1-5; D is unclear. Trimming left V 3 bases short and J 6 bases short, with 9 bases between. This CDR3 contains 13 residues. Germline CDR1 reads LNHDA; CDR2 reads SQIVND (reference sequence). The CDR3 DNA reads TGTGCCAGTAGTATGGGTCCCGGTCAGCCCCAGCATTTT. Translated: CASSMGPGQPQHF. The full variable domain, rest sourced from reference TRBV19 and TRBJ1-5, is DGGITQSPKYLFRKEGQNVTLSCEQNLNHDAMYWYRQDPGQGLRLIYYSQIVNDFQKGDIAEGYSVSREKKESFPLTVTSAQKNPTAFYLCASSMGPGQPQHFGDGTRLSIL.

The genes are TRBV2 and TRBJ1-4, with TRBD1 as a possible D gene (5 bases). The CDR3 has 14 residues. Looked up from germline, CDR1 is SNHLY and CDR2 is FYNNEI. The V and J ends lost 7 bases and 5 bases respectively, with 14 bases between them. CDR3 in DNA: TGTGCCAGCAACCTGGCAGGGCTGAATGAAAAACTGTTTTTT. Translated: CASNLAGLNEKLFF.

The rearrangement uses TRBV6-1 and TRBJ1-3; D remains unclear. This CDR3 has 11 amino acids. Germline assignment: CDR1 MNHNS and CDR2 SASEGT. V was trimmed by 8 bases and J by 2 bases, leaving 4 bases between them. Written as DNA, the CDR3 is TGTGCCAGCCGGGCTGGAAACACCATATATTTT. Translated: CASRAGNTIYF.

CDR3 DNA sequence: TGTGCCAGCAGGCACAGGGACAGGCATTATGAAGCTTTCTTT. This translates into CASRHRDRHYEAFF. The chain is built from TRBV6-5 and TRBJ1-1; 8 bases map to TRBD1. The V gene's germline CDR1 is MNHEY and CDR2 SVGAGI. The CDR3 totals 14 residues. V trimming: 6 bases; J trimming: 7 bases; junction bases outside the gene matches: 10.

This clone was counted only a few times. Different DNA sequences within this sample yield the same CDR3. V usage is TRBV6-5 and J usage is TRBJ1-4; the D is unclear. V was clipped by 0 bases and J by 7 bases, with 3 bases between them. CDR3 length equals 12 residues. The germline V gene encodes CDR1 MNHEY and CDR2 SVGAGI. The CDR3 sequence: CASSYSGEKLFF. CDR3 in DNA: TGTGCCAGCAGTTACTCTGGTGAAAAACTGTTTTTT.

J is TRBJ2-2 and V is TRBV9, with D unresolved. CDR1 is SGDLS, CDR2 YYNGEE, per germline. The CDR3 is made up of 13 amino acids. V dropped 5 bases and J dropped 7 bases, with 12 bases sitting between them. CDR3: CASRRDGNGELFF. The DNA for the CDR3 is TGTGCCAGCAGGCGTGATGGTAACGGGGAGCTGTTTTTT.

This clone was counted a single time. The rearrangement joins TRBV5-6 to TRBJ1-1, with D maybe TRBD1 (6 bases). The CDR3 contains 16 residues. Germline CDR1 and CDR2: SGHDT and YYEEEE. Trimming removed 7 bases at V and 8 bases at J, with 27 bases between. The DNA of the CDR3 is TGTGCCAGCTCTCCCCTCGGGAAGGCAGGGGAGGGGGAAGCTTTCTTT. Amino acids: CASSPLGKAGEGEAFF. The whole variable domain, filled in from reference TRBV5-6 and TRBJ1-1, reads DAGVTQSPTHLIKTRGQQVTLRCSPKSGHDTVSWYQQALGQGPQFIFQYYEEEERQRGNFPDRFSGHQFPNYSSELNVNALLLGDSALYLCASSPLGKAGEGEAFFGQGTRLTVV.

The sample holds one count of this clone. The chain has TRBV5-1 and TRBJ2-3; D tentatively fits TRBD1 or TRBD2 (5 bases each). Germline V CDR1 and CDR2: SGHRS, YFSETQ. Trimming left V 3 bases short and J 2 bases short, with 10 bases between. CDR3 length: 14 residues. CDR3 nucleotide sequence: TGCGCCAGCAGCTCCCGGGACCACACAGATACGCAGTATTTT. It yields the protein CASSSRDHTDTQYF.

This clone was seen just once. CDR3 bases: TGTGCCAGTAGCGGACAGGGGCTACATACGCAGTATTTT. Its translation is CASSGQGLHTQYF. J is TRBJ2-3 and V is TRBV19; the match to TRBD1 covers 9 bases. The germline V gene has CDR1 LNHDA and CDR2 SQIVND (reference sequence). The CDR3 covers 13 residues. J gave up 7 bases and V 6 bases, and 5 bases lay outside the gene matches.

There are a few counts of this clone. The J gene is TRBJ2-2, the V gene TRBV9; 7 positions agree with TRBD1. Unmatched junction bases numbered 3, after V lost 2 bases and J lost 2 bases. CDR1 SGDLS and CDR2 YYNGEE come from the germline V gene. The CDR3 spans 15 residues. The CDR3 protein is CASSVGTVNTGELFF. CDR3 DNA sequence: TGTGCCAGCAGCGTTGGGACAGTTAACACCGGGGAGCTGTTTTTT.

The V call is TRBV9, the J call TRBJ2-5; D gene uncertain. This CDR3 comprises 13 residues. V lost 3 bases and J lost 2, with 8 bases in between. Germline V lookup: CDR1 SGDLS, CDR2 YYNGEE. The CDR3 DNA reads TGTGCCAGCAGCGACGGCGGACAAGAGACCCAGTACTTC. Residues: CASSDGGQETQYF.

This rearrangement joins TRBV30 to TRBJ2-7; D is possibly TRBD2 (6 bases). V was clipped by 3 bases and J by 6 bases, with 18 bases between them. The CDR3 spans 14 residues. The germline CDR1 and CDR2 sequences are GTSNPN and SVGIG (reference sequence). This CDR3 is CAWSRDFGRSEQYF. CDR3 in DNA: TGTGCCTGGAGCCGGGACTTCGGGCGTTCCGAGCAGTACTTC.

This rearrangement joins TRBV7-9 to TRBJ1-5, with D perhaps TRBD1 (5 bases). The V end lost 3 bases, the J end lost 5 bases, and 8 bases lay between the germline ends. The CDR3 extends over 13 amino acids. Germline V gene sequence: CDR1 SEHNR, CDR2 FQNEAQ (reference sequence). CDR3 protein: CASSFGGDQPQHF. For the CDR3, the DNA is TGTGCCAGCAGCTTTGGGGGGGATCAGCCCCAGCATTTT.

This chain joins TRBV6-5 and TRBJ2-7; tentatively, D is TRBD1 (6 bases). V shed 6 bases and J shed 2 bases, with 17 bases lying between them. The CDR3 totals 15 residues. Germline V lookup: CDR1 MNHEY, CDR2 SVGAGI. CDR3 sequence: CASRPTGLGTYEQYF. The CDR3 DNA is TGTGCCAGCAGGCCCACAGGGCTAGGGACCTACGAGCAGTACTTC.